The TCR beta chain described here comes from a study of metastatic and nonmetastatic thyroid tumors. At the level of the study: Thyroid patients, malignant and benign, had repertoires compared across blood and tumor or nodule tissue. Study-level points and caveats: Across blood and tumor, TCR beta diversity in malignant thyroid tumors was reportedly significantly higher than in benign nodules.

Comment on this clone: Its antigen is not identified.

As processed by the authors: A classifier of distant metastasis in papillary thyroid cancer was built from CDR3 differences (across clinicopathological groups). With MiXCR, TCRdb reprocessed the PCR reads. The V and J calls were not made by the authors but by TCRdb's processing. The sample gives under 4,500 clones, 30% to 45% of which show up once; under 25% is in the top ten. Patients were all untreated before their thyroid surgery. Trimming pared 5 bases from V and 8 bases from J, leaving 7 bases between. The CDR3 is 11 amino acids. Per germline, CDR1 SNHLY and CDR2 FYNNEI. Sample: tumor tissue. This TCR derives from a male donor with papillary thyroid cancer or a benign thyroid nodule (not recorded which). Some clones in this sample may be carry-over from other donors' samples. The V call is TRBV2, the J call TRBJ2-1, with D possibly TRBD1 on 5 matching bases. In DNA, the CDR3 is TGTGCCAGCAGTACCAGGGATGAGCAGTTCTTC. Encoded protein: CASSTRDEQFF.